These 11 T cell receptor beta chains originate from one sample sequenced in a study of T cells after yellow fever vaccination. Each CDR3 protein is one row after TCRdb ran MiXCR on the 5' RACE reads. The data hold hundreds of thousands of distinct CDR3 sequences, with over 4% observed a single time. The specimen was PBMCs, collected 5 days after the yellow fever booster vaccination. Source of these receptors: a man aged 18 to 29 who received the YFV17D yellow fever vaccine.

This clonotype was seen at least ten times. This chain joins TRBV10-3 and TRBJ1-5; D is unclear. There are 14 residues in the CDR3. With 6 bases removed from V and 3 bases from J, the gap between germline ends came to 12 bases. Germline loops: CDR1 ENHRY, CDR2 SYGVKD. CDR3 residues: CAISPDGNNQPQHF. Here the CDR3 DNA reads TGTGCCATCAGCCCCGACGGAAACAATCAGCCCCAGCATTTT.

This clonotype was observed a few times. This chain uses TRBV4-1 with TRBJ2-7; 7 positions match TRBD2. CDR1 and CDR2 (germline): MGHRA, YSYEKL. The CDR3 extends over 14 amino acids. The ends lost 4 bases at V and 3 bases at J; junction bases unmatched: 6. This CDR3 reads CASSPGTNFYEQYF. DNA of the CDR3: TGCGCCAGCAGCCCGGGGACTAATTTCTACGAGCAGTACTTC.

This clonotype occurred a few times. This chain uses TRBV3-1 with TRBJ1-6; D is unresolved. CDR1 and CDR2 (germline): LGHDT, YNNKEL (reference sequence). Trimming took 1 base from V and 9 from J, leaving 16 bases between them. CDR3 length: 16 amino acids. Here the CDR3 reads CASSQGVGVSGSPLHF. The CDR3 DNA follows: TGTGCCAGCAGCCAAGGAGTAGGCGTAAGTGGTTCACCCCTCCACTTT. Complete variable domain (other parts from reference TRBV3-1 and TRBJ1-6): DTAVSQTPKYLVTQMGNDKSIKCEQNLGHDTMYWYKQDSKKFLKIMFSYNNKELIINETVPNRFSPKSPDKAHLNLHINSLELGDSAVYFCASSQGVGVSGSPLHFGNGTRLTVT.

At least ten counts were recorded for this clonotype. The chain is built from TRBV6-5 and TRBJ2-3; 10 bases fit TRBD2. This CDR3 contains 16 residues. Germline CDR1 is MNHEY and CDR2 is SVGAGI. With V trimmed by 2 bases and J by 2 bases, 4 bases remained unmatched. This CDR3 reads CASSYLSGGPTDTQYF. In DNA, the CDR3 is TGTGCCAGCAGTTACCTTAGCGGGGGGCCCACAGATACGCAGTATTTT.

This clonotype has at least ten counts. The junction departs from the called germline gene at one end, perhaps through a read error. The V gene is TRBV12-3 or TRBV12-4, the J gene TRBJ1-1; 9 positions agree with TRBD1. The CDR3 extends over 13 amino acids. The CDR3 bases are TGCGCCAGCAGCTTGGGACAGGGTACAGAAGCTTTCTTT. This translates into CASSLGQGTEAFF.

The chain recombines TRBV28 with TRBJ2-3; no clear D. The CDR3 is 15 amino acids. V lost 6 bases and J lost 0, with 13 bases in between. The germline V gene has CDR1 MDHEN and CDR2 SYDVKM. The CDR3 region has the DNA TGTGCCAGCAGCCGCGGACCGCCGAGCACAGATACGCAGTATTTT. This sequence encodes CASSRGPPSTDTQYF.

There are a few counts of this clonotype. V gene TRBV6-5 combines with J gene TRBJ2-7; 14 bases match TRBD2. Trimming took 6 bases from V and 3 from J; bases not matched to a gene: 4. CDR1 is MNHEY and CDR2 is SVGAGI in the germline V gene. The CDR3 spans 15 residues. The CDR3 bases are TGTGCCAGCAGCAAGGGACTAGCGGGGGACTACGAGCAGTACGTC. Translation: CASSKGLAGDYEQYV.

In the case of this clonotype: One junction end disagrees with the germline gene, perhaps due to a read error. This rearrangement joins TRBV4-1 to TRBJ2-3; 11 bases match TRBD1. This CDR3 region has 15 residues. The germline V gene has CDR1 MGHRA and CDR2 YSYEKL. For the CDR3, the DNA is TGCGCCAGCAGCCAGGGGGACAGGGGGACAGATACGCTGTATTTT. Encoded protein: CASSQGDRGTDTLYF.

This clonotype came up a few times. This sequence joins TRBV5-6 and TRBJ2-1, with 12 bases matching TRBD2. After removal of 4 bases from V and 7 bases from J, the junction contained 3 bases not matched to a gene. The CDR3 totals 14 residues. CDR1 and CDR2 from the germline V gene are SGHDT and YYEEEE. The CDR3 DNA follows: TGTGCCAGCAGCGCCGGGACTAGCGGGAATGAGCAGTTCTTC. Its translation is CASSAGTSGNEQFF.

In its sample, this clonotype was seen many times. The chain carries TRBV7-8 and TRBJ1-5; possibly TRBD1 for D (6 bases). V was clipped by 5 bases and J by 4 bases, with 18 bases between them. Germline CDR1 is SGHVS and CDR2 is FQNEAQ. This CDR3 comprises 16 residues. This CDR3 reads CASSKNPGGPNQPQHF. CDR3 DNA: TGTGCCAGCAGCAAGAATCCTGGGGGCCCTAATCAGCCCCAGCATTTT.

The DNA for the CDR3 is TGTGCCAGCAGTATACCACAGGGACATACGCAGTATTTT. Residues: CASSIPQGHTQYF. The gene calls are TRBV28 and TRBJ2-3, with D possibly TRBD1 on 6 matching bases. V lost 5 bases and J 7 bases, leaving 13 bases between the germline ends. Germline V lookup: CDR1 MDHEN, CDR2 SYDVKM. The CDR3 contains 13 residues.